These T cell receptor delta chains were read from a single sample in a study of γδ T cells in repeated Plasmodium falciparum infection. TCRdb re-called clones from the multiplex PCR reads via CATT. Of 93,000 or so delta-chain clones listed, approximately 0.92% are singletons. Specimen: gamma-delta T cells from blood. Receptors originate from a pool of human donors (malaria-infected and uninfected, not separated). Both conserved end residues are part of each CDR3. D genes are given only for firm matches. The size entry gives how often the clone was seen (once, few, many) or a class if it is expanded.

d_call: NA
clone_size: many
v_call: TRDV1
j_call: TRDJ4
cdr3_aa: CALEDPTILGISPLIF
cdr3_nt: TGTGCTCTTGAGGATCCCACCATACTCGGGATATCACCCCTGATCTTT

d_call: NA
clone_size: many
v_call: TRDV2
j_call: TRDJ1
cdr3_aa: CACDTVGDSTGTDKLIF
cdr3_nt: TGTGCCTGTGACACCGTTGGGGATTCTACCGGCACCGATAAACTCATCTTT

d_call: NA
clone_size: many
v_call: TRDV1
j_call: TRDJ1
cdr3_aa: CALGKFFVSYTDKLIF
cdr3_nt: TGTGCTCTTGGAAAGTTCTTCGTCTCGTACACCGATAAACTCATCTTT

d_call: TRDD3
clone_size: many
v_call: TRDV1
j_call: TRDJ1
cdr3_aa: CALGELRFGRRYWGIQGYTDKLIF
cdr3_nt: TGTGCTCTTGGGGAACTCCGCTTCGGGCGGAGATACTGGGGGATACAAGGGTACACCGATAAACTCATCTTT

d_call: TRDD3
clone_size: many
v_call: TRDV1
j_call: TRDJ1
cdr3_aa: CALGDLLRGGPMYTDKLIF
cdr3_nt: TGTGCTCTTGGGGACCTCTTACGTGGGGGACCGATGTACACCGATAAACTCATCTTT

d_call: TRDD2
clone_size: medium-sized
v_call: TRDV1
j_call: TRDJ1
cdr3_aa: CALGELLTSFLSGSPDKLIF
cdr3_nt: TGTGCTCTTGGGGAACTCCTTACCTCCTTCCTATCTGGGAGCCCCGATAAACTCATCTTT

d_call: TRDD3
clone_size: many
v_call: TRDV2
j_call: TRDJ1
cdr3_aa: CACSPLLGDTDKLIF
cdr3_nt: TGTGCCTGTTCACCGCTACTGGGGGATACCGATAAACTCATCTTT

d_call: TRDD3
clone_size: few
v_call: TRDV1
j_call: TRDJ1
cdr3_aa: CALGELELGDLYTDKLIF
cdr3_nt: TGTGCGCTTGGGGAACTAGAACTGGGGGATTTATACACCGATAAACTCATCTTC

d_call: TRDD3
clone_size: many
v_call: TRDV1
j_call: TRDJ1
cdr3_aa: CALGDFQGDTPSPYTDKLIF
cdr3_nt: TGTGCTCTTGGGGATTTCCAAGGGGATACGCCCTCTCCATACACCGATAAACTCATCTTT

d_call: TRDD3
clone_size: few
v_call: TRDV1
j_call: TRDJ1
cdr3_aa: CALGEKNPNSVYWGMYTDKLIF
cdr3_nt: TGTGCCCTTGGGGAGAAAAACCCTAATTCCGTGTACTGGGGGATGTACACCGACAAACTCATCTTT

d_call: TRDD3
clone_size: many
v_call: TRDV1
j_call: TRDJ1
cdr3_aa: CALGELDWTYLLGDRGTDKLIF
cdr3_nt: TGTGCTCTTGGGGAACTCGACTGGACCTACCTACTGGGGGATAGGGGCACCGATAAACTCATCTTT

d_call: TRDD3
clone_size: many
v_call: TRDV1
j_call: TRDJ1
cdr3_aa: CALGEPSFRATLLGDTEWTDKLIF
cdr3_nt: TGTGCTCTTGGGGAACCATCCTTTCGGGCGACCCTACTGGGGGATACGGAGTGGACCGATAAACTCATCTTT

d_call: NA
clone_size: medium-sized
v_call: TRDV2
j_call: TRDJ1
cdr3_aa: CACDAGDPKDDKLIF
cdr3_nt: TGTGCCTGTGACGCTGGGGACCCCAAGGACGATAAACTCATCTTT

d_call: NA
clone_size: many
v_call: TRDV2
j_call: TRDJ1
cdr3_aa: CACDTVSSGAPNTDKLIF
cdr3_nt: TGTGCCTGTGACACCGTCTCCTCTGGGGCCCCCAACACCGATAAACTCATCTTT

d_call: TRDD3
clone_size: many
v_call: TRDV2
j_call: TRDJ1
cdr3_aa: CACDTLLGDTSDKLIF
cdr3_nt: TGTGCCTGTGACACCTTACTGGGGGATACGTCCGATAAACTCATCTTT

d_call: TRDD3
clone_size: many
v_call: TRDV2
j_call: TRDJ1
cdr3_aa: CACDTVLGDTFRRTDKLIF
cdr3_nt: TGTGCCTGTGACACCGTACTGGGGGATACCTTCCGGCGGACCGATAAACTCATCTTT

d_call: NA
clone_size: many
v_call: TRDV2
j_call: TRDJ1
cdr3_aa: CACDIVSPRRTLYTDKLIF
cdr3_nt: TGTGCCTGTGACATTGTTTCCCCGAGGCGTACTCTGTACACCGATAAACTCATCTTT

d_call: NA
clone_size: medium-sized
v_call: TRDV2
j_call: TRDJ1
cdr3_aa: CACDSRNPRRTDKLIF
cdr3_nt: TGTGCCTGTGACTCGCGTAACCCTAGGAGAACCGATAAACTCATCTTT

d_call: NA
clone_size: many
v_call: TRDV2
j_call: TRDJ3
cdr3_aa: CACAPPYGSWDTRQMFF
cdr3_nt: TGTGCCTGTGCCCCCCCCTATGGCTCCTGGGACACCCGACAGATGTTTTTC

d_call: NA
clone_size: few
v_call: TRDV1
j_call: TRDJ1
cdr3_aa: CALGSPFSDKLIF
cdr3_nt: TGCGCTCTTGGGTCCCCCTTCTCCGATAAGCTCATCTTT

d_call: TRDD3
clone_size: many
v_call: TRDV1
j_call: TRDJ2
cdr3_aa: CALGIPPGGYWALTAQLFF
cdr3_nt: TGTGCTCTTGGGATCCCCCCTGGGGGATACTGGGCTTTGACAGCACAACTCTTCTTT

d_call: TRDD3
clone_size: medium-sized
v_call: TRDV2
j_call: TRDJ2
cdr3_aa: CACDTVGDTRLTAQLFF
cdr3_nt: TGTGCCTGTGACACCGTAGGGGATACGCGTCTCACAGCACAACTCTTCTTT

d_call: TRDD3
clone_size: many
v_call: TRDV2
j_call: TRDJ1
cdr3_aa: CACDTTSGYVKKDTDKLIF
cdr3_nt: TGTGCCTGTGACACCACCTCAGGATACGTAAAGAAGGACACCGATAAACTCATCTTT

d_call: TRDD3
clone_size: many
v_call: TRDV1
j_call: TRDJ1
cdr3_aa: CALGEDLVSTLMGDSYPYTDKLIF
cdr3_nt: TGTGCTCTTGGGGAAGATCTTGTCTCCACTTTAATGGGGGATAGTTACCCTTACACCGATAAACTCATCTTT

d_call: TRDD3
clone_size: many
v_call: TRDV1
j_call: TRDJ1
cdr3_aa: CALGELVPGGYGKLIF
cdr3_nt: TGTGCTCTTGGGGAACTGGTACCGGGGGGATACGGCAAACTCATCTTT